The clone carrying this T cell receptor beta chain was found many times. Its antigen is not identified. Time point indicated: pre-sensitization, week 0. Treatment denoted: therapeutic diphenylcyclopropenone sensitization with weekly scalp DPC. Researchers sampled blood before each patch test went on. A single record per CDR3 protein comes from TCRdb applying MiXCR to the RACE reads. The sample yields about 380,000 distinct CDR3 sequences, approximately 5.1% seen once. In germline, CDR1 is SQVTM, CDR2 ANQGSEA. The CDR3 consists of 13 residues. The trim removed 7 bases at V and 6 bases at J, leaving 10 bases unmatched. These data originate in a study of human T cells and chemical hapten exposure. The study, taken as a whole, reports: The study found that DPC sensitization did not change TCRs above 1 in 1000 frequency. It should be noted that donors had alopecia, so their immune response may differ from healthy people's. Positive correlation was observed between PT1 expanded TCR counts and patch test score.

This material consisted of whole blood, taken in connection with sensitization to the hapten diphenylcyclopropenone (DPC). This receptor was taken from a woman aged 45 to 65 with alopecia areata. Some clones in this sample may be carry-over from other donors' samples. V usage is TRBV29-1 and J usage is TRBJ1-1; 8 positions match TRBD1. CDR3 DNA sequence: TGCAGCGGAGACAGGGGATCAGGGGCTGAAGCTTTCTTT. Its translation is CSGDRGSGAEAFF.